This T cell receptor (beta chain) stems from a study of Ad26.COV2.S vaccination and SARS-CoV-2 variants. Overall study context: Intramuscular Ad26.COV2.S doses were given once or twice, 56 days apart.

This CDR3 contains 14 residues. Trimming removed 2 bases from V and 2 bases from J, with 7 bases in between. The germline CDR1 and CDR2 sequences are LGHDT and YNNKEL (reference sequence). The assay was immunoSEQ multiplex PCR, and TCRdb's table has in-frame clones only and misses some. The table records 380,000 or so clones, roughly nine tenths of them present only once. This clone has only a few counts. Documented treatment: around 19 received Ad26.COV2.S at low or high dose, single or two shots; roughly 5 received placebo; per-sample allocation not given. After the first vaccine or placebo injection, samples were drawn on day 63.

The rearrangement joins TRBV3-1 (or the pseudogene TRBV3-2) to TRBJ1-3; D remains ambiguous. The sample here was peripheral blood, taken in a trial of Ad26.COV2.S vaccine versus placebo. This clonotype was sampled from a person between 18 and 60 years old who received the Ad26.COV2.S COVID-19 vaccine or a placebo. The CDR3 region has the DNA TGTGCCAGCAGCCAATTGCAGGCTGGAAACACCATATATTTT. It encodes CASSQLQAGNTIYF.